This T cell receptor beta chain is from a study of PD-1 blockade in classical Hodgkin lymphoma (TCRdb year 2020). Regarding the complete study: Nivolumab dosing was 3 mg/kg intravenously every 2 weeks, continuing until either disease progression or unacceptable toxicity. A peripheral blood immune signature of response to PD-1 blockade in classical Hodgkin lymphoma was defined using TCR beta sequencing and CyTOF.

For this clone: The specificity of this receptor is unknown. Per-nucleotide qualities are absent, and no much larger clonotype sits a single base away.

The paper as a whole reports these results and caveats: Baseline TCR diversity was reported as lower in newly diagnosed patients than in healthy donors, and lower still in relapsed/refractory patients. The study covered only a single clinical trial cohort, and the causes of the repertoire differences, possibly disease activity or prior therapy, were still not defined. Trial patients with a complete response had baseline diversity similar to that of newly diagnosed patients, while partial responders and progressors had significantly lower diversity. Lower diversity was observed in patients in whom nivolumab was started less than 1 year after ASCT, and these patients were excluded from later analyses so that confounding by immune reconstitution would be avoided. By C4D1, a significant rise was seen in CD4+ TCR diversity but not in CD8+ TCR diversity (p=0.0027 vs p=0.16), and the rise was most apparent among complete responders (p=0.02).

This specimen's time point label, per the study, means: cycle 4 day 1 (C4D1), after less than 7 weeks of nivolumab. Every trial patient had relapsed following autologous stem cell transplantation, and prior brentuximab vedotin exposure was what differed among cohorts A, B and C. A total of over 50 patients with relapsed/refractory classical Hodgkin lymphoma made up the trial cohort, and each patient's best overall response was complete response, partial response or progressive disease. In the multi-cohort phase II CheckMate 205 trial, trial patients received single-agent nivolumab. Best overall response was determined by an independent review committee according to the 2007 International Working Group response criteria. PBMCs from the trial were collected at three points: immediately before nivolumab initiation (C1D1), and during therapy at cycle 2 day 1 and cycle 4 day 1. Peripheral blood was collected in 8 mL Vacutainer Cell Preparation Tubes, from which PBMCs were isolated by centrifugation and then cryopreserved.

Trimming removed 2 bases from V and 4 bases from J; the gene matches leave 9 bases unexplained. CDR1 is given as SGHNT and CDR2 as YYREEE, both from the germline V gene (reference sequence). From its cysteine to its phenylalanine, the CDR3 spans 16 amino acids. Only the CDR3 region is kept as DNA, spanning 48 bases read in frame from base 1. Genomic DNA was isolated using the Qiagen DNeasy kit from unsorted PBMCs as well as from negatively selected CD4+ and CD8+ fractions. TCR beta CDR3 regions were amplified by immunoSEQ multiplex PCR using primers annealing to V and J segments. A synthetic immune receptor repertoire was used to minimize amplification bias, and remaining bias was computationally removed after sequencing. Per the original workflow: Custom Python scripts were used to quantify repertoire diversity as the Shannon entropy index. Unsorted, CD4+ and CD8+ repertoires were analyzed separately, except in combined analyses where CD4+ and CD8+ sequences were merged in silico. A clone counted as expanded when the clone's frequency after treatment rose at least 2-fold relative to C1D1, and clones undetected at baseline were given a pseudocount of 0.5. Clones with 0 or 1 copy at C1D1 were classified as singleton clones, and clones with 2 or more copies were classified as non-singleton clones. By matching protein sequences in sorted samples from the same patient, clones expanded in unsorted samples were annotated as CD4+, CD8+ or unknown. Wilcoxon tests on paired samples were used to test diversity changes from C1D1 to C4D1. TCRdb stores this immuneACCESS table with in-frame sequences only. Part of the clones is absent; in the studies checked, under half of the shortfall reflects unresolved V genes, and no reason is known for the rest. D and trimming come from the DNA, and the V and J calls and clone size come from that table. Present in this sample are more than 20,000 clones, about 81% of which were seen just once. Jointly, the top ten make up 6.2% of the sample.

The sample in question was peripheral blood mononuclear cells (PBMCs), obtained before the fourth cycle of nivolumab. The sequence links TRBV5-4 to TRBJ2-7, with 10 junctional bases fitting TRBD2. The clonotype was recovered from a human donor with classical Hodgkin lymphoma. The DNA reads TGTGCCAGCAGCTTAGCGGGGGGGCGGATGGTGTACGAGCAGTACTTC. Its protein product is CASSLAGGRMVYEQYF. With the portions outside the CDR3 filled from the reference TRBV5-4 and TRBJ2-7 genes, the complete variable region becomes ETGVTQSPTHLIKTRGQQVTLRCSSQSGHNTVSWYQQALGQGPQFIFQYYREEENGRGNFPPRFSGLQFPNYSSELNVNALELDDSALYLCASSLAGGRMVYEQYFGPGTRLTVT.